A selection of T cell receptor beta chains follows, all from one sample in a study of T cell repertoires in cytomegalovirus infection. What these receptors recognize is not known. TCRdb passed the reads through MiXCR, listing each CDR3 protein once. This table has approximately 350,000 distinct CDR3 sequences, about 35% appearing once. This specimen was cultured PBMCs, taken from culture after CMV antigen stimulation. These TCRs come from a human donor in good health (CMV status not recorded). Some clones in this sample may be carry-over from other donors' samples. Both conserved end residues are part of each CDR3. D genes are given only for firm matches. Size is stated for part of the rows, as once, few or many counts, or as a class when the clone is expanded.

j_call: TRBJ2-5
clone_size: -
d_call: TRBD2
v_call: TRBV4-3
cdr3_aa: CASSQDLLAGGAQYF
cdr3_nt: TGCGCCAGCAGCCAAGATCTGCTAGCGGGAGGGGCCCAGTACTTC

j_call: TRBJ2-5
clone_size: -
d_call: TRBD2
v_call: TRBV7-2
cdr3_aa: CASSFSGIYQETQYF
cdr3_nt: TGTGCCAGCAGCTTCAGCGGGATCTACCAAGAGACCCAGTACTTC

j_call: TRBJ2-3
clone_size: few
d_call: TRBD1
v_call: TRBV7-2
cdr3_aa: CASSEGDSPNTDTQYF
cdr3_nt: TGTGCCAGCAGCGAAGGGGACAGCCCCAACACAGATACGCAGTATTTT

j_call: TRBJ2-1
clone_size: few
d_call: TRBD2
v_call: TRBV27
cdr3_aa: CASFEGLAGYNEQFF
cdr3_nt: TGTGCCAGTTTCGAAGGACTAGCGGGTTACAATGAGCAGTTCTTC

j_call: TRBJ2-3
clone_size: many
d_call: -
v_call: TRBV27
cdr3_aa: CASSLSSTDTQYF
cdr3_nt: TGTGCCAGCAGCTTGTCCTCAACAGATACGCAGTATTTT

j_call: TRBJ2-1
clone_size: -
d_call: TRBD2
v_call: TRBV20-1
cdr3_aa: CSARTSGSFGEQFF
cdr3_nt: TGCAGTGCTAGGACTAGCGGGAGTTTTGGTGAGCAGTTCTTC

j_call: TRBJ2-1
clone_size: few
d_call: -
v_call: TRBV12-3/TRBV12-4
cdr3_aa: CASSNRQYNEQFF
cdr3_nt: TGTGCCAGCAGTAACCGGCAGTACAATGAGCAGTTCTTC

j_call: TRBJ2-2
clone_size: few
d_call: TRBD2
v_call: TRBV12-5
cdr3_aa: CASGFPNWTSGGNTGELFF
cdr3_nt: TGTGCTAGTGGTTTTCCTAACTGGACTAGCGGGGGGAACACCGGGGAGCTGTTTTTT

j_call: TRBJ1-1
clone_size: few
d_call: TRBD1
v_call: TRBV20-1
cdr3_aa: CSAADRRLSEAFF
cdr3_nt: TGCAGTGCAGCGGACAGGAGACTTTCTGAAGCTTTCTTT

j_call: TRBJ2-3
clone_size: few
d_call: -
v_call: TRBV12-3/TRBV12-4
cdr3_aa: CASSLAGTVFTDTQYF
cdr3_nt: TGTGCCAGCAGTTTGGCCGGGACGGTTTTTACAGATACGCAGTATTTT

j_call: TRBJ2-3
clone_size: -
d_call: -
v_call: TRBV7-9
cdr3_aa: CASSLVASGSSTDTPYF
cdr3_nt: -

j_call: TRBJ2-1
clone_size: -
d_call: TRBD2
v_call: TRBV7-6
cdr3_aa: CASSSLAGTSGQNGEQFF
cdr3_nt: TGTGCCAGCAGCTCACTTGCCGGGACTAGCGGGCAGAACGGTGAGCAGTTCTTC

j_call: TRBJ1-2
clone_size: -
d_call: TRBD1
v_call: TRBV7-2
cdr3_aa: CASSPPPGQGIYGYTF
cdr3_nt: TGTGCCAGCAGCCCCCCTCCGGGACAGGGAATCTATGGCTACACCTTC

j_call: TRBJ1-2
clone_size: few
d_call: TRBD1
v_call: TRBV5-4
cdr3_aa: CASSPSGQTSYGYTF
cdr3_nt: TGTGCCAGCAGCCCTTCGGGACAGACCTCCTATGGCTACACCTTC

j_call: TRBJ2-1
clone_size: -
d_call: TRBD2
v_call: TRBV28
cdr3_aa: CASSFTSGYNEQFF
cdr3_nt: TGTGCCAGCAGTTTCACTAGCGGCTACAATGAGCAGTTCTTC

j_call: TRBJ2-7
clone_size: -
d_call: TRBD1
v_call: TRBV6-1
cdr3_aa: CASRKQGEEEQYF
cdr3_nt: TGTGCCAGCAGAAAACAGGGGGAGGAAGAGCAGTACTTC

j_call: TRBJ2-7
clone_size: few
d_call: -
v_call: TRBV4-1
cdr3_aa: CASSQGHRYEQYF
cdr3_nt: TGCGCCAGCAGCCAAGGTCATCGGTACGAGCAGTACTTC

j_call: TRBJ2-3
clone_size: -
d_call: TRBD2
v_call: TRBV6-5
cdr3_aa: CASRRGGGGRIRTDTQYF
cdr3_nt: TGTGCCAGCAGGCGTGGGGGCGGCGGGAGGATAAGGACAGATACGCAGTATTTT

j_call: TRBJ2-3
clone_size: -
d_call: -
v_call: TRBV18
cdr3_aa: CASSRTQDTQYF
cdr3_nt: TGTGCCAGCTCACGAACCCAAGATACGCAGTATTTT

j_call: TRBJ1-3
clone_size: -
d_call: TRBD1
v_call: TRBV7-6
cdr3_aa: CASSLGGDSGNTIYF
cdr3_nt: TGTGCCAGCAGCTTAGGTGGGGACAGTGGAAACACCATATATTTT

j_call: TRBJ2-3
clone_size: few
d_call: TRBD1
v_call: TRBV7-6
cdr3_aa: CASSEQGAVPQYF
cdr3_nt: TGTGCCAGCAGCGAACAGGGGGCCGTCCCGCAGTATTTT

j_call: TRBJ2-1
clone_size: few
d_call: TRBD2
v_call: TRBV19
cdr3_aa: CASSIVPSGPYNEQFF
cdr3_nt: TGTGCCAGTAGTATAGTCCCTAGCGGGCCCTACAATGAGCAGTTCTTC

j_call: TRBJ1-2
clone_size: few
d_call: TRBD1
v_call: TRBV7-6
cdr3_aa: CASSLAVGQFTF
cdr3_nt: TGTGCCAGCAGCTTGGCCGTGGGACAGTTCACCTTC

j_call: TRBJ1-3
clone_size: many
d_call: -
v_call: TRBV20-1
cdr3_aa: CSALQGSAGNTIYF
cdr3_nt: TGCAGTGCTCTACAGGGCTCGGCTGGAAACACCATATATTTT